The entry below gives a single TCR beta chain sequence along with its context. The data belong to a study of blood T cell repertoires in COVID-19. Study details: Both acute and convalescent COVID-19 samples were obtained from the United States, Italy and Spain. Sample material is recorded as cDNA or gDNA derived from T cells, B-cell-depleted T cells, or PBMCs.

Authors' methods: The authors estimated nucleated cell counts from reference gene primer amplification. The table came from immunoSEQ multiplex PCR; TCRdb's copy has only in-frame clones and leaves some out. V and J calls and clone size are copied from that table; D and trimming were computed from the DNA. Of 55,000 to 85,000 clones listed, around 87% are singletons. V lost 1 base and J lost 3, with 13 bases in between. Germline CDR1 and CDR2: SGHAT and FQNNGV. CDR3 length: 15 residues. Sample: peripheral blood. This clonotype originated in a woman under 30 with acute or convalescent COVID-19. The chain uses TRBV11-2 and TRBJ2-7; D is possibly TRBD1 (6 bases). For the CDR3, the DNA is TGTGCCAGCAGCTTAGGGACAGAGTCGGGCTACGAGCAGTACTTC. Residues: CASSLGTESGYEQYF.